This TCR beta chain was recovered during a study of T cell changes during pregnancy in multiple sclerosis. This CDR3 has 18 amino acids. V shed 4 bases, J shed 7 bases, and the junction held 11 bases outside the gene matches. Germline-derived CDR1 and CDR2 are SGHRS and YFSETQ. Repertoires were generated with immunoSEQ multiplex PCR, while TCRdb's copy carries only in-frame clones and drops some. The sample has tens of thousands of clones, about 89% seen once. Sample: CD4+ T cells from peripheral blood mononuclear cells, taken in the first trimester of pregnancy. This clonotype originated in a female donor in good health, enrolled as a control in a pregnancy study. The chain couples TRBV5-1 to TRBJ2-1, with TRBD2 identical over 16 bases. CDR3 bases: TGCGCCAGCAGCCAAACGGGACTAGCGGGAGGGGTAAGGAATGAGCAGTTCTTC. It specifies CASSQTGLAGGVRNEQFF.